Presented here are 30 T cell receptor beta chains from one specimen sequenced in a study of blood T cell repertoires in COVID-19. Sequenced by immunoSEQ multiplex PCR; TCRdb stores in-frame clones only, minus some. The sample lists approximately 53,000 clones, roughly 79% occurring once. Source material: peripheral blood. These receptors were obtained from a woman older than 75 with COVID-19, enrolled during active disease.

The V and J genes are TRBV28 and TRBJ2-7; perhaps TRBD2 as D (6 bases). This CDR3 has 13 amino acids. V shed 6 bases and J shed 1 base, with 10 bases lying between them. CDR1 is MDHEN, CDR2 SYDVKM, per germline. The CDR3 coding sequence is TGTGCCAGCAGCCCGACTAGTTCCTACGAGCAGTACTTC. Translated, it gives CASSPTSSYEQYF.

The rearrangement links TRBV7-9 to TRBJ1-2, with 9 bases lining up with TRBD1. Per the germline V gene, CDR1 is SEHNR and CDR2 is FQNEAQ (reference sequence). The CDR3 contains 16 residues. The J segment lost 5 bases and the V segment lost 4 bases, leaving 11 bases of the junction unmatched. This chain's CDR3 is CASSSSRDRVRYGYTF. In DNA form, the CDR3 reads TGTGCCAGCAGCTCGTCCCGGGACAGGGTTCGGTATGGCTACACCTTC.

This clone was found once. V usage is TRBV27 and J usage is TRBJ2-2; 8 nucleotides align to TRBD1. There are 15 residues in the CDR3. V dropped 8 bases and J dropped 5; count of bases not matched to a gene: 10. From germline, CDR1 is MNHEY and CDR2 SMNVEV (reference sequence). The CDR3 sequence: CASAKTGVETGELFF. The DNA of the CDR3 is TGTGCCAGCGCCAAGACAGGGGTGGAAACCGGGGAGCTGTTTTTT.

This chain links TRBV25-1 with TRBJ1-2; a weak D match, TRBD1 (6 bases). The V end was cut by 4 bases, the J end by 5 bases, with 8 bases between. CDR1 and CDR2 (germline): MGHDK, SYGVNS. This CDR3 contains 12 residues. CDR3 loop: CASSAGTYGYTF. CDR3 nucleotide sequence: TGTGCCAGCAGTGCTGGGACATATGGCTACACCTTC.

The chain employs TRBV3-1 (or the pseudogene TRBV3-2) and TRBJ1-4; no definite D call. CDR1 and CDR2 from the germline V gene are LGHDT and YNNKEL (reference sequence). V lost 0 bases and J lost 9, with 11 bases in between. This CDR3 comprises 14 residues. CDR3 residues: CASSQDAAAQKLFF. The CDR3 DNA sequence: TGTGCCAGCAGCCAAGACGCGGCAGCACAAAAACTGTTTTTT.

DNA for the CDR3: TGTGCCAGCAGTCTCAGCGGGAATGAGCAGTTCTTC. Protein: CASSLSGNEQFF. The chain combines TRBV6-5 with TRBJ2-1; possible D gene TRBD2, 6 bases. CDR3 length equals 12 residues. Trimming took 5 bases from V and 7 from J, leaving 9 bases between them. The germline V gene encodes CDR1 MNHEY and CDR2 SVGAGI.

This clone was seen once. The rearrangement links TRBV24-1 to TRBJ2-7; perhaps TRBD1 as D (6 bases). Germline lookup yields CDR1 KGHDR and CDR2 SFDVKD. Trimming removed 3 bases from V and 6 bases from J, with 11 bases in between. CDR3 size: 13 residues. Here the CDR3 reads CATSDRRGSEQYF. CDR3 sequence (DNA): TGTGCCACCAGTGATCGCAGGGGTTCCGAGCAGTACTTC.

In its sample, this clone was seen once. This chain connects TRBV18 to TRBJ2-5; TRBD2 aligns across 7 bases. The V and J ends lost 2 bases and 7 bases, in that order; junction bases with no gene match: 4. Germline V CDR1 and CDR2: KGHSH, LQKENI. The CDR3 is 13 amino acids. CDR3 nucleotides: TGTGCCAGCTCACCAAGCGGGGAAGGGACCCAGTACTTC. Translation: CASSPSGEGTQYF.

V and J are TRBV30 and TRBJ2-1, with 8 positions matching TRBD2. The ends lost 3 bases at V and 6 bases at J; junction bases unmatched: 7. Germline lookup yields CDR1 GTSNPN and CDR2 SVGIG (reference sequence). CDR3 size: 14 residues. CDR3: CAWRRTGGLNEQFF. Written as DNA, the CDR3 is TGTGCCTGGAGGAGGACGGGAGGGCTCAATGAGCAGTTCTTC.

This rearrangement joins TRBV30 to TRBJ1-6, with D possibly TRBD1 on 6 matching bases. The CDR3 sequence is 14 residues long. The germline V gene encodes CDR1 GTSNPN and CDR2 SVGIG (reference sequence). The germline V and J ends were trimmed by 1 base and 6 bases, with 10 bases remaining between them. Here the CDR3 DNA reads TGTGCCTGGAGTGGTCAGGGGATTAATTCACCCCTCCACTTT. Translating it yields CAWSGQGINSPLHF.

The rearrangement joins TRBV3-1 (or the pseudogene TRBV3-2) to TRBJ1-4; D is ambiguous. Trimming removed 4 bases from V and 0 bases from J, with 3 bases in between. Germline loops: CDR1 LGHDT, CDR2 YNNKEL (reference sequence). The length of the CDR3 is 13 residues. The CDR3 DNA reads TGTGCCAGCAGCCCTCCAACTAATGAAAAACTGTTTTTT. Translated, it gives CASSPPTNEKLFF.

V and J are TRBV28 and TRBJ1-2, with TRBD1 matching over 10 bases. Trimming at V came to 7 bases and at J to 5 bases, leaving 19 bases not matched to a gene. From germline, CDR1 is MDHEN and CDR2 SYDVKM. The CDR3 has 18 amino acids. As DNA, the CDR3 is TGTGCCAGCACATTAACCGGGACAGGGGTTTTACAGGGGTATGGCTACACCTTC. It is translated as CASTLTGTGVLQGYGYTF.

CDR3 amino acids: CASSQGGYSYNEQFF. CDR3 nucleotide sequence: TGTGCCAGCAGCCAGGGGGGCTATAGCTACAATGAGCAGTTCTTC. The V gene is TRBV7-3, the J gene TRBJ2-1, with a weak D call TRBD1 (7 bases). The germline CDR1 and CDR2 sequences are SGHTA and FQGTGA. This CDR3 spans 15 amino acids. V was trimmed by 5 bases and J by 3 bases, leaving 14 bases between them.

This clone was seen just once. J is TRBJ1-2 and V is TRBV7-8, with 8 bases that match TRBD1. The V gene's germline CDR1 is SGHVS and CDR2 FQNEAQ. This CDR3 has 13 residues. The V and J ends lost 6 bases and 8 bases, in that order; junction bases with no gene match: 8. In nucleotides, the CDR3 is TGTGCCAGCAGTACGGACAGGGCGAGGGGCTACACCTTC. Residues: CASSTDRARGYTF.

The V and J genes are TRBV10-3 and TRBJ2-7; TRBD1 matches 7 bases. The CDR3 is 14 amino acids. Germline trimming cut 2 bases from V and 5 bases from J; bases unmatched to any gene: 6. Per germline, CDR1 ENHRY and CDR2 SYGVKD. The CDR3, as DNA: TGTGCCATCAGTGAGCGTGGACAGGTAAACGAGCAGTACTTC. Translated: CAISERGQVNEQYF.

Written as DNA, the CDR3 is TGTGCCAGCAGCTCCCTTCCCCGGGACAGGGGGAGGACTGAAGCTTTCTTT. It translates to CASSSLPRDRGRTEAFF. The chain carries TRBV6-2 or TRBV6-3 and TRBJ1-1; 11 bases agree with TRBD1. This CDR3 is built from 17 residues. Germline V gene data show CDR1 as MNHEY and CDR2 as SVGEGT. After removal of 6 bases from V and 5 bases from J, the junction contained 14 bases not matched to a gene.

The count of this clone is one. The chain employs TRBV19 and TRBJ1-1, with 7 nucleotides matching TRBD1. The CDR3 is made up of 14 amino acids. Looked up from germline, CDR1 is LNHDA and CDR2 is SQIVND (reference sequence). J gave up 4 bases and V 6 bases, and 8 bases lay outside the gene matches. The CDR3 loop reads CASRTLQGSTEAFF. The CDR3 nucleotides are TGTGCCAGTAGAACCTTACAGGGGAGCACTGAAGCTTTCTTT.

This clone was observed a handful of times. The chain recombines TRBV19 with TRBJ1-3; D is possibly TRBD1 (5 bases). Germline values: CDR1 LNHDA, CDR2 SQIVND (reference sequence). V was pared by 5 bases and J by 3 bases, with 11 bases between. The CDR3 is made up of 14 amino acids. CDR3 DNA: TGTGCCAGTAGTCTGGGACTTTATGGAAACACCATATATTTT. Translation gives CASSLGLYGNTIYF.

The chain carries TRBV6-4 and TRBJ1-6; 7 bases are shared with TRBD1. This CDR3 comprises 13 residues. From germline, CDR1 is MRHNA and CDR2 SNTAGT. The trim removed 0 bases at V and 16 bases at J, leaving 6 bases unmatched. CDR3 sequence reads: CASSDSRGDRLHF. The CDR3 nucleotides are TGTGCCAGCAGTGACTCGAGGGGGGACAGACTCCACTTT.

The gene calls are TRBV15 and TRBJ2-1, with TRBD2 matching over 9 bases. The germline CDR1 and CDR2 sequences are LNHNV and YYDKDF (reference sequence). The CDR3 totals 17 residues. Germline trimming cut 0 bases from V and 3 bases from J; bases unmatched to any gene: 6. CDR3 sequence: CATSRDPPSGIYNEQFF. The CDR3 DNA follows: TGTGCCACCAGCAGAGATCCCCCTAGCGGGATCTACAATGAGCAGTTCTTC.

V is TRBV5-1 and J is TRBJ1-1, with 7 bases that match TRBD1. This CDR3 spans 15 amino acids. Germline trimming cut 4 bases from V and 1 base from J; bases unmatched to any gene: 7. The germline V gene encodes CDR1 SGHRS and CDR2 YFSETQ. Here the CDR3 DNA reads TGCGCCAGCAGCATTGGTGACAGGGCGAACACTGAAGCTTTCTTT. Protein product: CASSIGDRANTEAFF.

The chain is built from TRBV12-5 and TRBJ2-2; D may be TRBD1 (6 bases). Germline assignment: CDR1 LGHNT and CDR2 FRNRAP. V was shortened by 5 bases and J by 1 base, with 11 bases between the two germline ends. The CDR3 has 15 amino acids. The CDR3, as DNA: TGTGCTAGTGGTAAAGGGACACTGAACACCGGGGAGCTGTTTTTT. It encodes CASGKGTLNTGELFF.

This clone was picked up a small number of times. The rearrangement uses TRBV30 and TRBJ1-2, with D perhaps matching TRBD1 (6 bases). Looked up from germline, CDR1 is GTSNPN and CDR2 is SVGIG (reference sequence). This CDR3 contains 15 residues. Trimming took 2 bases from V and 6 from J, leaving 19 bases between them. CDR3 nucleotide sequence: TGTGCCTGGAGTCTATGGACAGCTCCCAGGGATGGCTACACCTTC. This sequence encodes CAWSLWTAPRDGYTF.

This clone was detected many times. The V gene is TRBV7-6, the J gene TRBJ2-1, with TRBD2 as a possible D gene (6 bases). Germline V CDR1 and CDR2: SGHVS, FNYEAQ. V was trimmed by 7 bases and J by 5 bases, leaving 21 bases between them. This CDR3 has 16 amino acids. The CDR3 nucleotides read TGTGCCAGCATCCCTGGAGGCGGGACGACTCACAATGAGCAGTTCTTC. Protein: CASIPGGGTTHNEQFF. Full variable domain (rest looked up from reference TRBV7-6 and TRBJ2-1): GAGVSQSPRYKVTKRGQDVALRCDPISGHVSLYWYRQALGQGPEFLTYFNYEAQQDKSGLPNDRFSAERPEGSISTLTIQRTEQRDSAMYRCASIPGGGTTHNEQFFGPGTRLTVL.

The gene calls are TRBV11-2 and TRBJ2-1; TRBD2 might be the D (5 bases). Per germline, CDR1 SGHAT and CDR2 FQNNGV. The CDR3 consists of 16 residues. Trimming left V 1 base short and J 8 bases short, with 18 bases between. Here the CDR3 reads CASSLGTSMYVDEQFF. The CDR3 DNA follows: TGTGCCAGCAGCTTAGGTACTAGTATGTATGTAGATGAGCAGTTCTTC.

The rearrangement uses TRBV19 and TRBJ1-6; 7 nucleotides match TRBD1. Germline assignment: CDR1 LNHDA and CDR2 SQIVND (reference sequence). Trimming cost V 7 bases and J 9 bases; bases outside gene matches: 15. The CDR3 is 16 amino acids. CDR3 sequence: CASTPPGVTGTSPLHF. The CDR3 coding sequence is TGTGCCAGTACACCCCCTGGGGTGACAGGGACTTCACCCCTCCACTTT. The full variable domain, completed using reference TRBV19 and TRBJ1-6, is DGGITQSPKYLFRKEGQNVTLSCEQNLNHDAMYWYRQDPGQGLRLIYYSQIVNDFQKGDIAEGYSVSREKKESFPLTVTSAQKNPTAFYLCASTPPGVTGTSPLHFGNGTRLTVT.

This rearrangement joins TRBV30 to TRBJ1-2; tentative D call: TRBD1 (6 bases). Trimming stripped 5 bases from V and 4 bases from J, with 11 bases between. The CDR3 consists of 12 residues. The germline gives CDR1 GTSNPN, CDR2 SVGIG (reference sequence). As DNA, the CDR3 is TGTGCCTGGGCCAGGGGCTTCTATGGCTACACCTTC. Its protein is CAWARGFYGYTF. Supplemented by reference TRBV30 and TRBJ1-2, the full variable domain reads SQTIHQWPATLVQPVGSPLSLECTVEGTSNPNLYWYRQAAGRGLQLLFYSVGIGQISSEVPQNLSASRPQDRQFILSSKKLLLSDSGFYLCAWARGFYGYTFGSGTRLTVV.

The chain joins TRBV28 to TRBJ1-1; 7 bases are shared with TRBD1. This CDR3 region has 14 residues. CDR1 and CDR2 (germline): MDHEN, SYDVKM. After removal of 5 bases from V and 4 bases from J, the junction contained 7 bases not matched to a gene. This chain's CDR3 is CASSRGGSGTEAFF. In DNA, the CDR3 is TGTGCCAGCAGTCGAGGGGGCTCGGGCACTGAAGCTTTCTTT.

J is TRBJ2-7 and V is TRBV5-1; 7 nucleotides align to TRBD2. The CDR3 runs to 16 residues. In germline, CDR1 is SGHRS, CDR2 YFSETQ. J lost 2 bases, V lost 0 bases, and 8 bases had no gene match. Here the CDR3 reads CASSLGGRAQPYEQYF. DNA of the CDR3: TGCGCCAGCAGCTTGGGTGGGAGGGCCCAACCCTACGAGCAGTACTTC.

The chain links TRBV20-1 to TRBJ2-1; D is unresolved. Trimming shortened V by 5 bases and J by 12 bases, and 14 bases separated the two germline ends. The CDR3 loop spans 11 amino acids. CDR1 DFQATT and CDR2 SNEGSKA come from the germline V gene (reference sequence). CDR3 residues: CSAPSRYGQFF. The CDR3 DNA reads TGCAGTGCTCCCTCCCGTTACGGGCAGTTCTTC.